The sequence of this TCR beta chain was determined in a study of blood T cell repertoires in COVID-19. Here immunoSEQ multiplex PCR was the method, and the copy in TCRdb shows in-frame clones only, minus some. The sample lists approximately 150,000 clones; 80% to 90% were seen once. CDR1 is WNHNN and CDR2 is SYGVQD in the germline V gene (reference sequence). The trim removed 0 bases at V and 6 bases at J, leaving 8 bases unmatched. The CDR3 is 16 amino acids. The receptor comes from a man aged 60-69 years with active or convalescent COVID-19. Sequencing input: peripheral blood. The V gene is TRBV10-1, the J gene TRBJ2-3; 8 bases are a match to TRBD2. The CDR3 sequence is CASSESVRAGDDTQYF. CDR3 coding DNA: TGCGCCAGCAGTGAGTCGGTACGAGCGGGAGATGATACGCAGTATTTT.